The clone carrying this T cell receptor (beta chain) was seen many times. Its antigen is undetermined. These data are taken from a study of T cells in Graves' hyperthyroidism and ophthalmopathy. V gave up 0 bases and J gave up 6 bases; unmatched junction bases: 11. This CDR3 is 17 amino acids long. The germline V gene has CDR1 DFQATT and CDR2 SNEGSKA (reference sequence). Exclusions: uncontrolled infection, other autoimmune disease, pregnancy, lactation. For the diagnoses, clinical symptoms, serum thyroxine and TRAb, thyroid ultrasound and orbital computed tomography were used. Study-wide results and limits: From stable hyperthyroidism, ophthalmopathy was set apart by a 13 V-J model.

Researchers amplified the TCR beta CDR3 regions from RNA transcripts. With the HTBI primer set, the TCR CDR3 went through a first round of RT-PCR. TCRdb passed the multiplex PCR reads through MiXCR, listing each CDR3 protein once. The data show fewer than 400,000 distinct CDR3 sequences, approximately 15% seen once. The TCR comes from a man aged 25-45 years with Graves' hyperthyroidism. Sequencing used blood. The chain combines TRBV20-1 with TRBJ1-1, with TRBD1 identical over 12 bases. The CDR3 is CSARDAGTGGFKAEAFF. The DNA of the CDR3 is TGCAGTGCTAGAGATGCCGGGACAGGGGGCTTCAAGGCTGAAGCTTTCTTT.